This is a list of T cell receptor beta chains from one sample in a study of cytomegalovirus exposure and HLA in healthy donors. Profiled with immunoSEQ multiplex PCR; TCRdb holds only in-frame clones, not every one. In the table there are about 110,000 clones, roughly 80% of which are singletons. Sequencing was carried out using PBMCs. Every receptor here comes from a woman in her forties or fifties in good health and CMV-seropositive. The CDR3 runs from the conserved cysteine through the conserved F or W. D genes are given only for firm matches. Size is omitted from some rows. Given values are once, few, many or a class for expanded clones.

-	15	TRBJ2-2	-	TRBV7-9	CASSFDRYSAGELFF	TGTGCCAGCAGCTTCGACAGGTACTCCGCCGGAGAGCTGTTTTTT
-	15	TRBJ2-1	TRBD2	TRBV2	CASTAGGRSYNEQFF	TGTGCCAGCACGGCGGGGGGGAGGTCCTACAATGAGCAGTTCTTC
-	15	TRBJ2-7	-	TRBV19	CASSMGHLDTYEQYF	TGTGCCAGTAGTATGGGACATTTGGATACTTACGAGCAGTACTTC
-	14	TRBJ2-5	-	TRBV5-4	CASSLPTQQETQYF	TGTGCCAGCAGCTTACCGACTCAACAAGAGACCCAGTACTTC
few	14	TRBJ2-3	-	TRBV29-1	CSVEEGVSTDTQYF	TGCAGCGTTGAAGAAGGAGTCTCCACAGATACGCAGTATTTT
-	17	TRBJ1-6	-	TRBV7-2	CASSMKASSSYNSPLHF	TGTGCCAGCAGCATGAAAGCGTCGAGCTCCTATAATTCACCCCTCCACTTT
few	11	TRBJ2-7	-	TRBV19	CASSSRAQQYF	TGTGCCAGTAGTTCGAGAGCCCAACAGTACTTC
-	13	TRBJ2-3	-	TRBV4-3	CASSESRTDTQYF	TGCGCCAGCAGCGAGTCCCGCACAGATACGCAGTATTTT
-	17	TRBJ2-7	TRBD1	TRBV18	CASSEGDLRQGLYEQYF	TGTGCCAGCTCTGAAGGGGACCTGCGACAGGGGCTCTACGAGCAGTACTTC
-	14	TRBJ1-1	TRBD1	TRBV29-1	CSVEVQGETTEAFF	TGCAGCGTTGAAGTACAGGGGGAGACCACTGAAGCTTTCTTT
-	15	TRBJ1-5	TRBD1	TRBV19	CASSPRTGLDQPQHF	TGTGCCAGTAGTCCGCGGACAGGGTTGGATCAGCCCCAGCATTTT
-	14	TRBJ2-2	-	TRBV7-2	CASSLEAGTGELFF	TGTGCCAGCAGCTTAGAGGCAGGGACCGGGGAGCTGTTTTTT
-	15	TRBJ2-3	TRBD1	TRBV9	CASSVRPGQVDTQYF	TGTGCCAGCAGCGTACGCCCGGGACAGGTGGATACGCAGTATTTT
once	14	TRBJ2-1	-	TRBV21-1	CASSKGIQGNEQFF	TGTGCCAGCAGCAAAGGGATACAGGGAAATGAGCAGTTCTTC
-	12	TRBJ1-1	-	TRBV19	CASTGPATEAFF	TGTGCCAGTACAGGGCCGGCCACTGAAGCTTTCTTT
-	14	TRBJ2-2	-	TRBV5-1	CASSLGLRTGELFF	TGCGCCAGCAGCTTGGGGCTTCGCACCGGGGAGCTGTTTTTT
-	15	TRBJ1-2	-	TRBV6-5	CASSYSGVTRYGYTF	TGTGCCAGCAGTTACTCGGGAGTTACGAGATATGGCTACACCTTC
-	14	TRBJ1-2	TRBD1	TRBV2	CASSGPGTDYGYTF	TGTGCCAGCAGTGGCCCCGGGACAGACTATGGCTACACCTTC
-	15	TRBJ2-1	TRBD2	TRBV2	CASRPILGLAGAQFF	TGTGCCAGCAGGCCGATCCTGGGACTAGCGGGGGCGCAGTTCTTC
-	13	TRBJ1-3	-	TRBV7-9	CSGGVDPGNTIYF	TGTTCCGGGGGGGTAGACCCTGGAAACACCATATATTTT
-	13	TRBJ2-5	-	TRBV9	CASSESVGAAQYF	TGTGCCAGCAGTGAGTCGGTTGGGGCGGCCCAGTACTTC
-	15	TRBJ2-7	-	TRBV9	CASSVGGVMGLEQYF	TGTGCCAGCAGCGTAGGGGGAGTGATGGGCCTCGAGCAGTACTTC
-	15	TRBJ1-1	-	TRBV10-3	CAISESSVSNTEAFF	TGTGCCATCAGTGAGTCGAGCGTCTCGAACACTGAAGCTTTCTTT
few	14	TRBJ2-5	-	TRBV2	CASTSIGLRETQYF	TGTGCCAGCACCTCAATCGGACTTAGAGAGACCCAGTACTTC
-	14	TRBJ2-3	-	TRBV2	CASSEWSVTDTQYF	TGTGCCAGCAGTGAATGGAGCGTCACAGATACGCAGTATTTT
-	14	TRBJ1-1	TRBD1	TRBV29-1	CSVRPTGGKTEAFF	TGCAGCGTTAGACCGACAGGGGGGAAGACTGAAGCTTTCTTT
-	13	TRBJ2-5	-	TRBV7-3	CASSSGRQETQYF	TGTGCCAGCAGCTCAGGGCGTCAAGAGACCCAGTACTTC
-	14	TRBJ2-7	-	TRBV6-5	CASSRSQSSYEQYF	TGTGCCAGCAGTAGGTCACAGAGCTCCTACGAGCAGTACTTC
many	14	TRBJ1-2	TRBD1	TRBV6-1	CASNPGQLLYGYTF	TGTGCCAGCAACCCGGGACAGCTATTGTATGGCTACACCTTC
-	18	TRBJ2-3	-	TRBV19	CASSILGFLAASTDTQYF	TGTGCCAGTAGTATCCTCGGTTTCCTAGCAGCTAGCACAGATACGCAGTATTTT
-	16	TRBJ2-1	-	TRBV15	CATSRKRSSSYNEQFF	TGTGCCACCAGCAGAAAACGGAGTAGCTCCTACAATGAGCAGTTCTTC
-	14	TRBJ2-7	TRBD1	TRBV5-5	CASSSPTGLGEQYF	TGTGCCAGCAGCTCTCCGACAGGGTTGGGCGAGCAGTACTTC
-	14	TRBJ2-1	-	TRBV4-3	CASSHRVSGDEQFF	TGCGCCAGCAGCCATCGGGTCTCTGGTGATGAGCAGTTCTTC
-	15	TRBJ2-7	-	TRBV2	CASSEAGASAYEQYF	TGTGCCAGCAGTGAAGCGGGGGCTAGTGCCTACGAGCAGTACTTC
-	16	TRBJ1-2	TRBD1	TRBV2	CASSGLPGQLQYGYTF	TGTGCCAGCAGTGGGCTCCCGGGACAGCTTCAATATGGCTACACCTTC
-	13	TRBJ1-1	-	TRBV2	CASSLGLGTEAFF	TGTGCCAGCAGTCTAGGCCTGGGTACTGAAGCTTTCTTT
-	13	TRBJ2-1	TRBD1	TRBV6-6	CASSYTQGNEQFF	TGTGCCAGCAGTTACACACAGGGGAATGAGCAGTTCTTC
-	18	TRBJ2-2	TRBD2	TRBV7-2	CASSLLRWSGGDTGELFF	TGTGCCAGCAGCTTGCTACGATGGAGTGGGGGGGACACCGGGGAGCTGTTTTTT
-	15	TRBJ1-3	-	TRBV6-1	CASRLQEGSGNTIYF	TGTGCCAGCAGGCTGCAAGAGGGCTCCGGAAACACCATATATTTT
few	18	TRBJ2-6	TRBD1	TRBV29-1	CSVEPTGQGSSGANVLTF	TGCAGCGTTGAACCCACGGGACAGGGCAGCTCTGGGGCCAACGTCCTGACTTTC
once	15	TRBJ2-1	TRBD2	TRBV11-1	CASSRAGEGRNEQFF	TGTGCCAGCAGCAGAGCGGGAGAAGGCCGCAATGAGCAGTTCTTC
-	15	TRBJ2-7	TRBD2	TRBV7-2	CASADGTTGSGEQYF	TGTGCCAGCGCAGATGGGACTACAGGCTCGGGGGAGCAGTACTTC
-	16	TRBJ2-3	-	TRBV13	CASSLLGGLSTDTQYF	TGTGCCAGCAGCCTCCTCGGGGGGCTAAGCACAGATACGCAGTATTTT
-	14	TRBJ1-4	TRBD1	TRBV11-2	CASSFRQGSEKLFF	TGTGCCAGCAGCTTCCGACAGGGTAGCGAAAAACTGTTTTTT
-	15	TRBJ2-7	TRBD2	TRBV6-1	CASSEQASGYYEQYF	TGTGCCAGCAGTGAACAGGCTAGCGGGTACTACGAGCAGTACTTC
-	14	TRBJ1-2	TRBD1	TRBV5-4	CASSFTDRWNGYTF	TGTGCCAGCAGCTTTACGGACAGGTGGAATGGCTACACCTTC
once	15	TRBJ2-7	TRBD2	TRBV7-9	CASSLALAGVNEQYF	TGTGCCAGCAGCTTAGCGCTAGCGGGTGTAAACGAGCAGTACTTC
-	14	TRBJ2-3	-	TRBV5-1	CASSLGWASDTQYF	TGCGCCAGCAGCTTGGGGTGGGCATCAGATACGCAGTATTTT
-	16	TRBJ1-4	TRBD1	TRBV2	CASSALLGQGDEKLFF	TGTGCCAGCAGTGCCCTTTTGGGACAGGGAGATGAAAAACTGTTTTTT
-	15	TRBJ1-5	-	TRBV6-1	CASSVRRGGNRPQHF	TGTGCCAGCAGTGTGAGAAGGGGTGGCAATCGGCCCCAGCATTTT
-	15	TRBJ1-1	-	TRBV4-3	CASSQDMGHNTEAFF	TGCGCCAGCAGCCAAGATATGGGACATAACACTGAAGCTTTCTTT
once	15	TRBJ2-2	-	TRBV9	CASSVGVPNTGELFF	TGTGCCAGCAGCGTAGGAGTCCCGAACACCGGGGAGCTGTTTTTT
-	17	TRBJ2-3	TRBD2	TRBV5-6	CASSFFPGTSGGDTQYF	TGTGCCAGCAGCTTTTTTCCCGGGACTAGCGGGGGGGATACGCAGTATTTT
once	14	TRBJ1-1	TRBD1	TRBV6-5	CASRPGTGVTEAFF	TGTGCCAGCAGACCCGGGACAGGGGTCACTGAAGCTTTCTTT
-	12	TRBJ2-5	-	TRBV2	CASSKSEETQYF	TGTGCCAGCAGTAAGAGTGAAGAGACCCAGTACTTC